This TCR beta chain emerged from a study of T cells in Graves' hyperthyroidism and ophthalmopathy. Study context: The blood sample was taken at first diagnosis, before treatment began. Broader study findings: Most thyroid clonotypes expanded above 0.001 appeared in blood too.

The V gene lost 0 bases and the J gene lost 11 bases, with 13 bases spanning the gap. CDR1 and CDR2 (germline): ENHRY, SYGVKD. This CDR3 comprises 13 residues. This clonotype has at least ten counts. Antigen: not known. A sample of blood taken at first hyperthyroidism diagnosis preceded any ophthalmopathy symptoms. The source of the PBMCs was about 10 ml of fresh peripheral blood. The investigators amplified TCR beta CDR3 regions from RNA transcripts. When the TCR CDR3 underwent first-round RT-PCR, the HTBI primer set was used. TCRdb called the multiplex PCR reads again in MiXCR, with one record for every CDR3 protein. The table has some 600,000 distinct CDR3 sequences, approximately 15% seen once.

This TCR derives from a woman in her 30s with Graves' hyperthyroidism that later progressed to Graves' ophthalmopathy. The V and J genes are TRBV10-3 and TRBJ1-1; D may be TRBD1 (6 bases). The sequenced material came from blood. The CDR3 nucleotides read TGTGCCATCAGTGAGTCCCAGGGGCGAACGGCTTTCTTT. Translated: CAISESQGRTAFF.